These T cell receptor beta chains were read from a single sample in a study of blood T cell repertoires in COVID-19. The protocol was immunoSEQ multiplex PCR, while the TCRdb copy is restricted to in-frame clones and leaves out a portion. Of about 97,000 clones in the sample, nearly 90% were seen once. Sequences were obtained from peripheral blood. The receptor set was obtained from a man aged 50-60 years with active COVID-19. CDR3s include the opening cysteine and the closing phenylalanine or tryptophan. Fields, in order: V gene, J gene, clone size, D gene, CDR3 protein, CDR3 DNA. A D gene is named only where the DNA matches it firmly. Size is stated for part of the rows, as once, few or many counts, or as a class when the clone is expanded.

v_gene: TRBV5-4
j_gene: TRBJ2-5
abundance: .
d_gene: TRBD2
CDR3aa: CASSFKLAGDQETQYF
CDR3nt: TGTGCCAGCAGCTTCAAACTAGCGGGGGACCAAGAGACCCAGTACTTC

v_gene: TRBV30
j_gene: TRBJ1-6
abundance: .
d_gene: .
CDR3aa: CAWKTGANSPLHF
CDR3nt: TGTGCCTGGAAAACAGGCGCTAATTCACCCCTCCACTTT

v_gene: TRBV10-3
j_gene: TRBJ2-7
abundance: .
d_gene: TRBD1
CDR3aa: CAISEWGTGGEQYF
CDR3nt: TGTGCCATCAGTGAGTGGGGGACAGGGGGCGAGCAGTACTTC

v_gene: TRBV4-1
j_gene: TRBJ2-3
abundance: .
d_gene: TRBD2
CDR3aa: CASSQGGLYTDTQYF
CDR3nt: TGCGCCAGCAGCCAAGGGGGACTATATACAGATACGCAGTATTTT

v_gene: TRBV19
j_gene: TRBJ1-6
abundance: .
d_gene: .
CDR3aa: CASSISTTRWSPLHF
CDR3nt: TGTGCCAGTAGTATTAGTACCACCCGGTGGTCACCCCTCCACTTT

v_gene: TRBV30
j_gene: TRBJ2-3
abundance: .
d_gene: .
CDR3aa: CAWSGLRDTQYF
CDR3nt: TGTGCCTGGAGTGGACTGAGAGATACGCAGTATTTT

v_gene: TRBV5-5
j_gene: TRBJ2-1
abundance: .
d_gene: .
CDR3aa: CASSNQAVGEQFF
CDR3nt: TGTGCCAGCAGCAATCAGGCCGTCGGTGAGCAGTTCTTC

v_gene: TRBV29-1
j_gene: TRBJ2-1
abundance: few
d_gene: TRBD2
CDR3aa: CSVGGGGSGGPPYNEQFF
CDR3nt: TGCAGCGTTGGAGGAGGTGGGAGCGGGGGGCCACCTTACAATGAGCAGTTCTTC

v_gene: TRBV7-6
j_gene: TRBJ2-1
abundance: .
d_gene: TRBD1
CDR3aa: CASRQTTGGIGNEQFF
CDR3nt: TGTGCCAGCAGACAAACTACAGGGGGAATCGGGAATGAGCAGTTCTTC

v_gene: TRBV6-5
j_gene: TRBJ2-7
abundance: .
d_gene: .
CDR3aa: CASNPKDSSYEQYF
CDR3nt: TGTGCCAGCAATCCCAAGGACAGTTCCTACGAGCAGTACTTC

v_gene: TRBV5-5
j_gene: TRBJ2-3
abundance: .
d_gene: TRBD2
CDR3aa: CASSLITLAGGYTDTQYF
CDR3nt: TGTGCCAGCAGCTTAATTACACTAGCGGGTGGTTACACAGATACGCAGTATTTT

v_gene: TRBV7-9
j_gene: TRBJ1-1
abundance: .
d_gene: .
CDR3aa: CASSPGPRLNTEAFF
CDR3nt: TGTGCCAGCAGCCCTGGGCCCCGATTGAACACTGAAGCTTTCTTT

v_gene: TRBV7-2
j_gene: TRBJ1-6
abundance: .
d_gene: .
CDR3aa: CASSPSGGRPDSPLHF
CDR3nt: TGTGCCAGCTCCCCCTCGGGGGGGCGTCCCGATTCACCCCTCCACTTT

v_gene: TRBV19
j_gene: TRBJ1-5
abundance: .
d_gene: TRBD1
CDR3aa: CASSIGGDRQRRQPQHF
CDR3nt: TGTGCCAGTAGTATAGGGGGGGACAGACAAAGGAGACAGCCCCAGCATTTT